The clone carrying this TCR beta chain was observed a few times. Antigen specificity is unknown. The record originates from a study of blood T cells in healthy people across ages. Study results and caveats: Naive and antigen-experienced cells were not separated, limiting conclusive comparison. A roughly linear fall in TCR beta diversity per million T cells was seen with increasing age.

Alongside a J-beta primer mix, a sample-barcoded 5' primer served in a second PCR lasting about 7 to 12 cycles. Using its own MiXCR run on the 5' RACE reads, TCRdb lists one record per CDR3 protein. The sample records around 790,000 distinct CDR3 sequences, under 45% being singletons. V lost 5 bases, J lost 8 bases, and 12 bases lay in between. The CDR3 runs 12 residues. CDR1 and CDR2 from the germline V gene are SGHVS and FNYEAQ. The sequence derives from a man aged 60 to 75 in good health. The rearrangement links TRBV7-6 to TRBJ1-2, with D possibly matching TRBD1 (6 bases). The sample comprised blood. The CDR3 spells CASSLSGTGYTF. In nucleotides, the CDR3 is TGTGCCAGCAGCCTGTCCGGGACAGGCTACACCTTC.